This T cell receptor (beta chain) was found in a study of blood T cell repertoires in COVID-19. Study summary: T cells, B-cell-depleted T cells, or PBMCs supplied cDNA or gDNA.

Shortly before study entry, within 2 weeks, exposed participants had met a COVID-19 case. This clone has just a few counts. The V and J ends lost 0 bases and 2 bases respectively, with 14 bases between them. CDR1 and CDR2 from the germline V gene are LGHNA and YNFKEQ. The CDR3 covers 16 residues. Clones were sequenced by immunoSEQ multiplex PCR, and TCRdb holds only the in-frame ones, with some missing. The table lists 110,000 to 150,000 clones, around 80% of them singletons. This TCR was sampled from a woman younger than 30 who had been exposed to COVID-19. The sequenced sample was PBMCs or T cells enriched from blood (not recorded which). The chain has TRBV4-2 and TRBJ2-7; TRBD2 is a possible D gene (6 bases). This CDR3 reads CASSQDETAGTYEQYF. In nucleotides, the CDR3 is TGTGCCAGCAGCCAAGATGAAACAGCGGGTACCTACGAGCAGTACTTC.